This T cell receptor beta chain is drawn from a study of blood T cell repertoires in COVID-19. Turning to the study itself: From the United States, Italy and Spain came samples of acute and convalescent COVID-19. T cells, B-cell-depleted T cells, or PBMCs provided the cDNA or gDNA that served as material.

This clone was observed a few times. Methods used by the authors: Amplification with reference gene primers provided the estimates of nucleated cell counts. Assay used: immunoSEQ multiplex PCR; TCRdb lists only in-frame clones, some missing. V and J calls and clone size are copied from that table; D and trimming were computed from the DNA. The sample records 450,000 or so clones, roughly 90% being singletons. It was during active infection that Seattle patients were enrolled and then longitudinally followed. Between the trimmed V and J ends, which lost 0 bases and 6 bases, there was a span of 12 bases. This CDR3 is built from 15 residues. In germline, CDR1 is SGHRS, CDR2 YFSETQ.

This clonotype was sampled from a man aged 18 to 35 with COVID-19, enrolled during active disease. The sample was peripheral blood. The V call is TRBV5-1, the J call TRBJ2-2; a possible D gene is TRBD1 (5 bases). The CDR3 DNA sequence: TGCGCCAGCAGCTTGGTGCAGGGTGAGGCCGGGGAGCTGTTTTTT. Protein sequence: CASSLVQGEAGELFF.